The text below deals with one T cell receptor (beta chain). These data belong to a study of blood T cell repertoires in COVID-19. Whole-study context: Whether acute or convalescent, the COVID-19 samples came from the United States, Italy and Spain. From T cells, B-cell-depleted T cells, or PBMCs came the material, which was cDNA or gDNA.

Source study methods: Quantification of nucleated cells was approximated via reference gene primer amplification. Using immunoSEQ multiplex PCR, the repertoire was profiled, and TCRdb retains in-frame clones only, with some absent. V and J calls and clone size come straight from that table; D and trimming were deduced from the DNA. The table lists roughly 100,000 clones, about nine tenths of them singletons, with around 5% in the top ten. The Seattle patients joined while their infection was active and were tracked longitudinally afterward. Between the trimmed V and J ends, which lost 1 base and 3 bases, there was a span of 12 bases. CDR3 size: 15 residues. The germline gives CDR1 SGHAT, CDR2 FQNNGV.

The chain links TRBV11-2 to TRBJ1-2; a possible D gene is TRBD1 (6 bases). Source material: peripheral blood. The sequence derives from a woman aged 45-60 years with COVID-19, enrolled during active disease. CDR3 nucleotide sequence: TGTGCCAGCAGCTTAGGGCCCACAGGGTACTATGGCTACACCTTC. It codes for CASSLGPTGYYGYTF.